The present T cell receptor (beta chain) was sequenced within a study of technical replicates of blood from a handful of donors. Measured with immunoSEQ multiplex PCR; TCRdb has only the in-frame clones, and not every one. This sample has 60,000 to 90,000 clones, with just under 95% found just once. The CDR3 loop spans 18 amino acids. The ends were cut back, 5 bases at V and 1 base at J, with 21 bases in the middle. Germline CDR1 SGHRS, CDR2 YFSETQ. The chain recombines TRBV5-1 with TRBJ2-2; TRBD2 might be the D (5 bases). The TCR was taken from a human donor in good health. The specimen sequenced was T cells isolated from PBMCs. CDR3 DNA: TGCGCCAGCAGTTCCAAACTAGACGGAATCGAGAACACCGGGGAGCTGTTTTTT. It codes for CASSSKLDGIENTGELFF.